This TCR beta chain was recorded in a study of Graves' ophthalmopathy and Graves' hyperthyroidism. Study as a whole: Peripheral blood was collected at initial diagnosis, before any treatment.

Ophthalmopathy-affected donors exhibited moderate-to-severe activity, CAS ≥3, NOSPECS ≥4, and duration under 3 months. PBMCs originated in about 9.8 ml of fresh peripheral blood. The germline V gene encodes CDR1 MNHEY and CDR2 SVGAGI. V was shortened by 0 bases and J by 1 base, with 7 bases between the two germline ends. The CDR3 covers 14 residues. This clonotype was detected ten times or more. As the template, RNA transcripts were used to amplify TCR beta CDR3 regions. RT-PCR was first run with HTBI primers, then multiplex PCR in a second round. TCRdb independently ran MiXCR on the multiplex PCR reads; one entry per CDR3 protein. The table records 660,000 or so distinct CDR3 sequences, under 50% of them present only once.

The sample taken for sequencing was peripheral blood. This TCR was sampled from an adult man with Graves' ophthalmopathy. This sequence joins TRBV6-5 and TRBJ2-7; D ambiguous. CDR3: CASSYSGRSYEQYF. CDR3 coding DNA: TGTGCCAGCAGTTACTCCGGCAGGTCCTACGAGCAGTACTTC.